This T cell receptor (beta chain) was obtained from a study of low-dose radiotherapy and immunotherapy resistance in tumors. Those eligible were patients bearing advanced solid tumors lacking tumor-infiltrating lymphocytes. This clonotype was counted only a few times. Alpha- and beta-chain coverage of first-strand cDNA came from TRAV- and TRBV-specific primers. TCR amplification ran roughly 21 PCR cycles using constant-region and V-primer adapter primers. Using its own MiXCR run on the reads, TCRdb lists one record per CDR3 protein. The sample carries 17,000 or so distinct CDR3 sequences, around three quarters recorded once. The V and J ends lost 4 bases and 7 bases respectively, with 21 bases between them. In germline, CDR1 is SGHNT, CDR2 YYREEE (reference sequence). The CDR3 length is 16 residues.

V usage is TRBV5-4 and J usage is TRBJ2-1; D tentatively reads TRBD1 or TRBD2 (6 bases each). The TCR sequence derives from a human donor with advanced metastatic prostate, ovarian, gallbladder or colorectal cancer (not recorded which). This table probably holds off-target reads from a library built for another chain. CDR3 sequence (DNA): TGTGCCAGCAGCCATCCAGACAGGCGGGGTGGAAATGAGCAGTTCTTC. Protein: CASSHPDRRGGNEQFF.